This entry features one TCR beta chain sequence. Its antigen is still unknown. This sample stems from a study of cytomegalovirus exposure and HLA in healthy donors. General study findings and limits: Cytomegalovirus-associated TCR beta chains were listed, numbering over 150. Immune exposure data for these donors was limited to CMV serostatus. Later analysis identified around 15,000 TCR beta sequences associated with HLA alleles, using a false discovery rate threshold of 0.05. The Asian-associated ancestry cluster reportedly had fewer N-insertions than the approximately 670-donor mean in a later analysis.

With 5 bases removed from V and 4 bases from J, the gap between germline ends came to 18 bases. CDR3 length: 16 residues. Germline CDR1 LNHDA, CDR2 SQIVND (reference sequence). A multiplex PCR was run with 60 Vbeta primers and 13 Jbeta primers. Generated by immunoSEQ multiplex PCR, the TCRdb table keeps only in-frame clones and is missing some. The data hold about 110,000 clones, with 50% to 70% observed a single time. This receptor was taken from a young man in good health and CMV-seropositive. J is TRBJ2-1 and V is TRBV19; D may be TRBD2 (6 bases). The sample comprised PBMCs. Here the CDR3 reads CASSEWPLGGYNEQFF. CDR3 nucleotide sequence: TGTGCCAGTAGTGAGTGGCCTCTGGGGGGTTACAATGAGCAGTTCTTC.